This T cell receptor (beta chain) was obtained from a study of shared clonotypes between healthy human individuals. Overall study: Used for every donor were three CD4 naive, three CD4 memory, two CD8 naive and one CD8 memory plate.

This clone was counted once. Its antigen is not identified. Study-level findings and limits: In general, naive subsets displayed greater estimated richness than memory subsets did.

V was pared by 5 bases and J by 5 bases, with 18 bases between. This CDR3 spans 15 amino acids. Germline CDR1 and CDR2: SEHNR and FQNEAQ (reference sequence). The protocol was immunoSEQ multiplex PCR, while the TCRdb copy is restricted to in-frame clones and leaves out a portion. This table holds 2 million to 2.5 million clones, approximately 94% found once. Recent vaccinations or acute infections were absent in the healthy HIV-negative adult donors. This sequence was found in a man aged 18 to 30 in good health. Sequenced: naive CD4+ T cells sorted from blood. The sample's subset: CD45RA+ positively selected. The chain couples TRBV7-9 to TRBJ2-5; perhaps D is TRBD1 or TRBD2 (5 bases each). The CDR3 protein is CASSLRDGSAETQYF. CDR3 nucleotides: TGTGCCAGCAGCCTCCGGGACGGATCTGCGGAGACCCAGTACTTC. The full variable domain, in which reference TRBV7-9 and TRBJ2-5 provide the parts outside the CDR3, is DTGVSQNPRHKITKRGQNVTFRCDPISEHNRLYWYRQTLGQGPEFLTYFQNEAQLEKSRLLSDRFSAERPKGSFSTLEIQRTEQGDSAMYLCASSLRDGSAETQYFGPGTRLLVL.